The clone carrying this TCR beta chain was counted a few times. The antigen is undetermined. The sample originates from a study of T cell repertoires in cytomegalovirus infection. Study background: Public TCR beta signatures provided an indication of both CMV infection and a matching HLA type.

General study findings and limits: HLA-C-restricted CMV clonotypes gave the most frequent clonotype in two of eight donors. Summed frequency of shared TCR beta families picked out CMV carriers who also had the relevant HLA.

Germline assignment: CDR1 SGHNT and CDR2 YYREEE (reference sequence). CDR3 length equals 15 residues. V lost 0 bases to trimming and J lost 2 bases, with 12 bases between them. TCRdb analysed the reads with MiXCR anew, one entry per CDR3 protein. The repertoire includes 250,000 or so distinct CDR3 sequences, 15% to 20% of them detected once, and less than 60% sits in the top ten. The genes are TRBV5-4 and TRBJ2-7; D is unresolved. Specimen: CD8+ T cells from PBMCs. The TCR comes from a human donor in good health (CMV status not recorded). Some clones in this sample may be carry-over from other donors' samples. CDR3 bases: TGTGCCAGCAGCTTGGGTGGGGAAGACCCCTACGAGCAGTACTTC. Protein product: CASSLGGEDPYEQYF.